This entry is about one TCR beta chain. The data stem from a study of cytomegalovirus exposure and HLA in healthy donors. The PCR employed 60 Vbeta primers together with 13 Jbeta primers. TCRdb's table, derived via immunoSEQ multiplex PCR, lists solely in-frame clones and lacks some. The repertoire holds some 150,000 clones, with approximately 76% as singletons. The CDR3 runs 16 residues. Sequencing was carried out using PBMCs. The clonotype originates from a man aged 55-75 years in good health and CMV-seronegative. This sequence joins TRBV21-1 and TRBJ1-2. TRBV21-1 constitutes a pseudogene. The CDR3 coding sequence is TGTGCCAGCGGACATATACTTGGGGGGGACTTCTATGGCTACACCTTC. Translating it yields CASGHILGGDFYGYTF.